These 29 T cell receptor beta chains were sequenced from one sample in a study of T-cell memory formation after mild COVID-19. TCRdb used MiXCR to reprocess the 5' RACE reads, holding one entry per CDR3 protein. This table holds about 540,000 distinct CDR3 sequences, about a fifth found once. The sample was PBMCs or a T cell subset sorted from them (not recorded which). These TCRs come from an adult woman who had mild COVID-19 (a few samples of this study predate the infection). Cell type and time point are not known.

The chain employs TRBV15 and TRBJ2-1; D remains unclear. With 5 bases removed from V and 11 bases from J, the gap between germline ends came to 13 bases. The CDR3 loop spans 12 amino acids. CDR1 and CDR2 from the germline V gene are LNHNV and YYDKDF (reference sequence). The CDR3 DNA reads TGTGCCACCAGCGGCAGACCCCCTCAGCAGTTCTTC. This codes for CATSGRPPQQFF.

V gene TRBV5-1 combines with J gene TRBJ2-1; D unresolved. The V and J ends lost 1 base and 7 bases respectively, with 18 bases between them. Germline CDR1 and CDR2: SGHRS and YFSETQ. The CDR3 totals 16 residues. CDR3 loop: CASSLRESAPDNEQFF. CDR3 nucleotide sequence: TGCGCCAGCAGCTTGAGGGAATCGGCCCCCGATAATGAGCAGTTCTTC. The full variable domain, its missing parts supplied by reference TRBV5-1 and TRBJ2-1, is KAGVTQTPRYLIKTRGQQVTLSCSPISGHRSVSWYQQTPGQGLQFLFEYFSETQRNKGNFPGRFSGRQFSNSRSEMNVSTLELGDSALYLCASSLRESAPDNEQFFGPGTRLTVL.

This CDR3 is CSSRGDFETPSSYNEQFF. CDR3 coding DNA: TGCAGCTCCCGGGGGGACTTCGAAACTCCTAGTAGTTACAATGAGCAGTTCTTC. J is TRBJ2-1 and V is TRBV29-1; TRBD2 aligns across 7 bases. The trim removed 8 bases at V and 4 bases at J, leaving 23 bases unmatched. This CDR3 contains 18 residues. CDR1 and CDR2 from the germline V gene are SQVTM and ANQGSEA.

This chain connects TRBV27 to TRBJ1-1; perhaps TRBD1 as D (6 bases). Trimming took 6 bases from V and 5 from J, leaving 16 bases between them. Germline V gene lookup returns CDR1 MNHEY and CDR2 SMNVEV (reference sequence). The CDR3 spans 14 residues. The CDR3 region has the DNA TGTGCCAGCAGACGACAGGTGGCGGTTACTGAAGCTTTCTTT. Its translation is CASRRQVAVTEAFF.

V usage is TRBV9 and J usage is TRBJ1-1, with D maybe TRBD1 (5 bases). Germline V gene sequence: CDR1 SGDLS, CDR2 YYNGEE. CDR3 length equals 15 residues. The V gene lost 2 bases and the J gene lost 3 bases, with 14 bases spanning the gap. CDR3 bases: TGTGCCAGCAGCGTTTGGGGTACGGGGGACACTGAAGCTTTCTTT. As protein: CASSVWGTGDTEAFF.

This chain connects TRBV27 to TRBJ1-6, with 7 bases matching TRBD1. CDR1 MNHEY and CDR2 SMNVEV come from the germline V gene (reference sequence). CDR3 length: 14 amino acids. The V gene end was trimmed by 10 bases and the J gene end by 9 bases; junction bases not matched to a gene: 12. This CDR3 is CATTTFQGGSPLHF. The DNA for the CDR3 is TGTGCCACCACGACTTTTCAGGGGGGTTCACCCCTCCACTTT.

V usage is TRBV2 and J usage is TRBJ2-1, with a weak D call TRBD1 (6 bases). Germline lookup yields CDR1 SNHLY and CDR2 FYNNEI. CDR3 length: 14 residues. V dropped 8 bases and J dropped 4 bases, with 15 bases sitting between them. In DNA, the CDR3 is TGTGCCAGCGCGAGGGGCAGGGGTTACAATGAGCAGTTCTTC. It encodes CASARGRGYNEQFF.

The V gene is TRBV4-1, the J gene TRBJ2-7; 10 nucleotides agree with TRBD2. Germline V gene sequence: CDR1 MGHRA, CDR2 YSYEKL. After removal of 1 base from V and 1 base from J, the junction contained 4 bases not matched to a gene. CDR3 size: 16 residues. In DNA, the CDR3 is TGCGCCAGCAGCCAAGGCCCTAGCGGGGGTTCCTACGAGCAGTACTTC. It is translated as CASSQGPSGGSYEQYF.

The chain joins TRBV24-1 to TRBJ2-3; 9 bases match TRBD2. V gave up 2 bases and J gave up 3 bases; unmatched junction bases: 17. CDR3 length: 20 amino acids. The V gene's germline CDR1 is KGHDR and CDR2 SFDVKD. CDR3 loop: CATSDSGQNRTSGRTDTQYF. The DNA of the CDR3 is TGTGCCACCAGTGATTCGGGACAGAACCGAACTAGCGGGCGAACAGATACGCAGTATTTT.

This clonotype was detected only a few times. CDR3 loop: CASSSGTHSYNEQFF. The CDR3 DNA is TGTGCCAGCAGTTCCGGGACCCATTCCTACAATGAGCAGTTCTTC. The rearrangement uses TRBV12-3 or TRBV12-4 and TRBJ2-1; D tentatively reads TRBD1 or TRBD2 (5 bases each). V was trimmed by 4 bases and J by 1 base, leaving 11 bases between them. The CDR3 extends over 15 amino acids.

This clonotype was seen only a few times. The rearrangement links TRBV10-2 to TRBJ2-7, with 7 bases aligning to TRBD1. Germline CDR1 and CDR2: WSHSY and SAAADI. Trimming at V came to 4 bases and at J to 5 bases, leaving 8 bases not matched to a gene. This CDR3 spans 14 amino acids. The CDR3 region is CASSVWARGNEQYF. Written as DNA, the CDR3 is TGCGCCAGCAGTGTCTGGGCCAGGGGGAACGAGCAGTACTTC.

In this sample, this clonotype turned up many times. This chain connects TRBV7-2 to TRBJ1-2; TRBD1 agrees at 8 bases. V shed 4 bases and J 7 bases; nucleotides not matched to a gene: 5. Germline CDR1 and CDR2: SGHTA and FQGNSA. The CDR3 runs 13 residues. The CDR3 protein is CASSSQGARGYTF. The CDR3 region has the DNA TGTGCCAGCAGCTCCCAGGGGGCGCGTGGCTACACCTTC.

This chain links TRBV12-3 or TRBV12-4 with TRBJ2-2, with D tentatively TRBD1 (6 bases). V was pared by 5 bases and J by 4 bases, with 14 bases between. The CDR3 sequence is 15 residues long. CDR3 bases: TGTGCCAGCAGTAACGGCCAGGGGTCCACCGGGGAGCTGTTTTTT. Amino acid sequence: CASSNGQGSTGELFF.

There are a few counts of this clonotype. The rearrangement uses TRBV19 and TRBJ2-2, with 12 positions matching TRBD2. This CDR3 comprises 17 residues. The V segment lost 6 bases and the J segment 4 bases; nucleotides outside the gene matches: 9. Germline values: CDR1 LNHDA, CDR2 SQIVND (reference sequence). The CDR3 reads CASSKTSGSGSTGELFF. As DNA, the CDR3 is TGTGCCAGTAGCAAGACTAGCGGGAGTGGAAGCACCGGGGAGCTGTTTTTT.

The V call is TRBV24-1, the J call TRBJ2-3, with 8 nucleotides matching TRBD2. The germline V gene encodes CDR1 KGHDR and CDR2 SFDVKD. The CDR3 is 18 residues long. With V trimmed by 0 bases and J by 5 bases, 12 bases remained unmatched. In DNA, the CDR3 is TGTGCCACCAGTGATTTGTCCCCGACGGGGGGGCAAAAAGATACGCAGTATTTT. Amino acids: CATSDLSPTGGQKDTQYF.

This clonotype has a count of ten or more. J is TRBJ2-7 and V is TRBV5-1; D not resolved. In germline, CDR1 is SGHRS, CDR2 YFSETQ. V lost 2 bases, J lost 0 bases, and 9 bases lay in between. This CDR3 spans 14 amino acids. For the CDR3, the DNA is TGCGCCAGCAGCTTACTCGGCGACTCCTACGAGCAGTACTTC. This sequence encodes CASSLLGDSYEQYF.

There are a few counts of this clonotype. The J gene is TRBJ2-2, the V gene TRBV7-2, with D maybe TRBD2 (6 bases). V lost 7 bases, J lost 3 bases, and 15 bases lay in between. The CDR3 spans 15 residues. CDR1 SGHTA and CDR2 FQGNSA come from the germline V gene. The CDR3 spells CASTPELAHTGELFF. CDR3 DNA sequence: TGTGCCAGCACCCCAGAGCTAGCGCACACCGGGGAGCTGTTTTTT. Filled out from reference TRBV7-2 and TRBJ2-2, the complete variable domain reads GAGVSQSPSNKVTEKGKDVELRCDPISGHTALYWYRQSLGQGLEFLIYFQGNSAPDKSGLPSDRFSAERTGGSVSTLTIQRTQQEDSAVYLCASTPELAHTGELFFGEGSRLTVL.

As DNA, the CDR3 is TGTGCCAGCAGCTTATGGCAAGCCAGCACAGATACGCAGTATTTT. Its protein is CASSLWQASTDTQYF. The V gene is TRBV7-9, the J gene TRBJ2-3; D remains unclear. Trimming shortened V by 2 bases and J by 0 bases, and 9 bases separated the two germline ends. Germline assignment: CDR1 SEHNR and CDR2 FQNEAQ (reference sequence). This CDR3 is 15 amino acids long. The full variable domain, rest sourced from reference TRBV7-9 and TRBJ2-3, is DTGVSQNPRHKITKRGQNVTFRCDPISEHNRLYWYRQTLGQGPEFLTYFQNEAQLEKSRLLSDRFSAERPKGSFSTLEIQRTEQGDSAMYLCASSLWQASTDTQYFGPGTRLTVL.

This chain joins TRBV7-9 and TRBJ2-7; D is possibly TRBD1 or TRBD2 (5 bases each). Trimming shortened V by 5 bases and J by 1 base, and 15 bases separated the two germline ends. The germline CDR1 and CDR2 sequences are SEHNR and FQNEAQ (reference sequence). CDR3 length: 15 amino acids. The CDR3 region has the DNA TGTGCCAGCAGCCGTGGGGGTGGTATTTCCTACGAGCAGTACTTC. The encoded protein is CASSRGGGISYEQYF. Drawing the rest from reference TRBV7-9 and TRBJ2-7, the complete variable domain is DTGVSQNPRHKITKRGQNVTFRCDPISEHNRLYWYRQTLGQGPEFLTYFQNEAQLEKSRLLSDRFSAERPKGSFSTLEIQRTEQGDSAMYLCASSRGGGISYEQYFGPGTRLTVT.

The rearrangement links TRBV7-6 to TRBJ2-6; maybe TRBD2 (7 bases). This CDR3 is 19 amino acids long. The V gene lost 5 bases and the J gene lost 0 bases, with 20 bases spanning the gap. Germline loops: CDR1 SGHVS, CDR2 FNYEAQ. The CDR3 region is CASSLARGPRSSGANVLTF. The CDR3 DNA follows: TGTGCCAGCAGCCTCGCGCGGGGGCCGAGAAGCTCTGGGGCCAACGTCCTGACTTTC.

This clonotype was counted at least ten times. V and J are TRBV7-3 and TRBJ2-7; D is perhaps TRBD1 (6 bases). Germline-derived CDR1 and CDR2 are SGHTA and FQGTGA. The CDR3 covers 15 residues. V was cut by 2 bases and J by 0 bases, with 11 bases left in between. The CDR3 spells CASSLQGSSSYEQYF. The CDR3 DNA is TGTGCCAGCAGCTTACAGGGGTCGAGCTCCTACGAGCAGTACTTC. Complete variable domain (other parts from reference TRBV7-3 and TRBJ2-7): GAGVSQTPSNKVTEKGKYVELRCDPISGHTALYWYRQSLGQGPEFLIYFQGTGAADDSGLPNDRFFAVRPEGSVSTLKIQRTERGDSAVYLCASSLQGSSSYEQYFGPGTRLTVT.

The chain has TRBV20-1 and TRBJ1-1, with TRBD1 as a possible D gene (6 bases). Deletions cut 3 bases from V and 0 bases from J, with 8 bases between. CDR1 DFQATT and CDR2 SNEGSKA come from the germline V gene (reference sequence). CDR3 length equals 13 residues. This CDR3 is CSARDSMNTEAFF. The DNA for the CDR3 is TGCAGTGCTAGGGACAGCATGAACACTGAAGCTTTCTTT.

The J gene is TRBJ2-5, the V gene TRBV7-2; D ambiguous. CDR1 is SGHTA and CDR2 is FQGNSA in the germline V gene. With 5 bases removed from V and 5 bases from J, the gap between germline ends came to 12 bases. CDR3 length equals 13 residues. The CDR3 bases are TGTGCCAGCAGCCCCTTTGGCCTGGAGACCCAGTACTTC. As protein: CASSPFGLETQYF.

This clonotype was counted a few times. The chain combines TRBV7-3 with TRBJ1-1, with TRBD1 identical over 10 bases. CDR1 is SGHTA, CDR2 FQGTGA, per germline. CDR3 length: 15 amino acids. Trimming took 4 bases from V and 5 from J; bases not matched to a gene: 7. The CDR3 DNA reads TGTGCCAGCAGCTCCCAGGGACAGGGGAGGACTGAAGCTTTCTTT. Translating it yields CASSSQGQGRTEAFF.

The chain links TRBV5-1 to TRBJ1-1, with D possibly being TRBD1 (6 bases). The CDR3 length is 16 residues. V lost 4 bases, J lost 3 bases, and 19 bases lay in between. From germline, CDR1 is SGHRS and CDR2 YFSETQ. The CDR3 DNA reads as TGCGCCAGCAGCGCACGACAGGCGCCGGGGGACACTGAAGCTTTCTTT. Translated, it gives CASSARQAPGDTEAFF.

A few counts support this clonotype. The chain links TRBV27 to TRBJ2-5; 8 nucleotides match TRBD1. The CDR3 is 15 amino acids. Germline CDR1 is MNHEY and CDR2 is SMNVEV (reference sequence). Trimming at V came to 6 bases and at J to 5 bases, leaving 11 bases not matched to a gene. The CDR3 DNA reads as TGTGCCAGCAGGCGTACTCAGGGGGCGTTTGAGACCCAGTACTTC. It codes for CASRRTQGAFETQYF.

The chain combines TRBV3-1 with TRBJ2-2, with D possibly TRBD1 on 6 matching bases. V lost 4 bases and J 5 bases, leaving 14 bases between the germline ends. Germline CDR1 LGHDT, CDR2 YNNKEL (reference sequence). There are 15 residues in the CDR3. CDR3 sequence reads: CASSPTVGGTGELFF. DNA of the CDR3: TGTGCCAGCAGCCCAACCGTAGGGGGAACCGGGGAGCTGTTTTTT.

The chain recombines TRBV7-9 with TRBJ2-7; 7 nucleotides line up with TRBD1. The CDR3 length is 14 residues. J was trimmed by 1 base and V by 4 bases; bases with no gene match: 4. Germline lookup yields CDR1 SEHNR and CDR2 FQNEAQ (reference sequence). The CDR3 spells CASSYGQESYEQYF. DNA for the CDR3: TGTGCCAGCAGCTACGGACAGGAATCCTACGAGCAGTACTTC.

In its sample, this clonotype was seen a few times. The CDR3 nucleotides are TGTGCCAGCAGCTTAAGCGGGGGGGCTAACAATGAGCAGTTCTTC. It translates to CASSLSGGANNEQFF. V is TRBV7-3 and J is TRBJ2-1, with 9 bases that match TRBD2. Trimming at V came to 1 base and at J to 5 bases, leaving 3 bases not matched to a gene. The germline V gene encodes CDR1 SGHTA and CDR2 FQGTGA. The CDR3 runs 15 residues.